The clone carrying this T cell receptor beta chain was counted a few times. The target antigen is unknown. The protocol was immunoSEQ multiplex PCR, while the TCRdb copy is restricted to in-frame clones and leaves out a portion. The profile shows about 54,000 clones, roughly four fifths of them singletons. This entry belongs to a study of a mutant IDH1 vaccine in newly diagnosed glioma. Whole-study context: Most had both radiotherapy and temozolomide beforehand; others had only one.

Germline V gene sequence: CDR1 SGHKS, CDR2 YYEKEE (reference sequence). The CDR3 has 16 residues. Losses at the gene ends were 0 bases for V and 2 bases for J; bases not matched to a gene: 6. Regarding the study as a whole: Among patients, 80% to 95% showed immune responses induced by the vaccine.

Time point noted: week 47, end of study. Topical imiquimod accompanied each vaccine dose, which consisted of 300 ug of mutant IDH1 20-mer peptide. The TCR originated in a woman aged 50 to 60 with glioma. V usage is TRBV5-5 and J usage is TRBJ2-7; 9 bases agree with TRBD2. The sample in question was PBMCs, obtained from a glioma patient whose treatment included an IDH1 peptide vaccine. The CDR3 spells CASSLAALAGTYEQYF. Written as DNA, the CDR3 is TGTGCCAGCAGCTTGGCCGCCCTAGCGGGGACCTACGAGCAGTACTTC.